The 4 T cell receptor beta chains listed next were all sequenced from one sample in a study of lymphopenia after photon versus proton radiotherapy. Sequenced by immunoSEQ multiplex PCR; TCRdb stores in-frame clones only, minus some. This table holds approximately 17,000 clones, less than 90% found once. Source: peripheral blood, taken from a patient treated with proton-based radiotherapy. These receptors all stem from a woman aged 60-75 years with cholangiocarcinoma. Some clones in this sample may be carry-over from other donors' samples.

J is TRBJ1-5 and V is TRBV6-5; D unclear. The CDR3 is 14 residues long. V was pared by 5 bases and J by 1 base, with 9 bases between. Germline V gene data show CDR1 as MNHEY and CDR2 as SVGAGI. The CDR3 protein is CASSNGRSNQPQHF. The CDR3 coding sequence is TGTGCCAGCAGTAACGGGAGGAGCAATCAGCCCCAGCATTTT.

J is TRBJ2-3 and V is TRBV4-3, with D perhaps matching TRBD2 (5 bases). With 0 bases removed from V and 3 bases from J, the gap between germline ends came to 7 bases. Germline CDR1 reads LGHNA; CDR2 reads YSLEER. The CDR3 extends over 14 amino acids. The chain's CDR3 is CASSQDTRTDTQYF. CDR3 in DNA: TGCGCCAGCAGCCAAGATACTAGAACAGATACGCAGTATTTT.

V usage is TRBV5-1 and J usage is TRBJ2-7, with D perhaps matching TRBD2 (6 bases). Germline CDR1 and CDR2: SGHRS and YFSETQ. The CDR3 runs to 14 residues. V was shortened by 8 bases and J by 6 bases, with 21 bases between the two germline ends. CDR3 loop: CASKPGTYPSEQYF. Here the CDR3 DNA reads TGCGCCAGTAAACCCGGGACTTATCCTTCCGAGCAGTACTTC.

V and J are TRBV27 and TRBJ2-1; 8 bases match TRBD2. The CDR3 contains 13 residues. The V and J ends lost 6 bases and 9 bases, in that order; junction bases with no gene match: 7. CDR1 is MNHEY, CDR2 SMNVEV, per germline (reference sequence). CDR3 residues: CASRERELGEQFF. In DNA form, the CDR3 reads TGTGCCAGCAGGGAGCGGGAGTTGGGTGAGCAGTTCTTC.